This TCR beta chain originates from a study of blood T cell repertoires in COVID-19. Only in-frame clones appear in the TCRdb table, and some are missing; sequencing was by immunoSEQ multiplex PCR. The table shows hundreds of thousands of clones, with approximately 85% occurring only once. Trimming at V came to 0 bases and at J to 8 bases, leaving 11 bases not matched to a gene. The germline V gene has CDR1 MNHNS and CDR2 SASEGT. CDR3 length: 16 amino acids. The V call is TRBV6-1, the J call TRBJ1-2; 8 nucleotides match TRBD1. This clonotype was obtained from a man aged 35 to 55 with acute or convalescent COVID-19. Sequencing input: peripheral blood. The CDR3: CASSEALGRRQGGYTF. The CDR3 DNA follows: TGTGCCAGCAGTGAAGCGCTGGGAAGGAGACAGGGGGGCTACACCTTC.